These 7 T cell receptor beta chains were all obtained from the same sample, sequenced in a study of blood T cell repertoires in COVID-19 (dated by TCRdb to 2018 to 2021). Libraries were constructed by the immunoSEQ multiplex PCR assay. Here the immuneACCESS table is served through TCRdb, limited to in-frame sequences with V and J called. Missing clones are a known gap in these copies; in checked studies unresolved V genes cover under half, and the rest lacks a known reason. The sample has about 130,000 clones on record, approximately 79% of them singletons. The ten largest clones add up to 2% to 2.5% of the sample. Sequenced input: PBMCs or T cells enriched from blood (not recorded which). The origin of the receptors is a man between 40 and 49 years old with acute COVID-19.

V and J are TRBV2 and TRBJ1-2; D is undetermined. The CDR3 covers 13 residues. The V and J ends lost 5 bases and 4 bases respectively, with 11 bases between them. Germline loops: CDR1 SNHLY, CDR2 FYNNEI. The CDR3 region is CASSIQSFYGYTF. The CDR3 region has the DNA TGTGCCAGCAGTATACAGAGTTTCTATGGCTACACCTTC.

This clone has more than one count but fewer than ten. The chain joins TRBV2 to TRBJ1-5, with D tentatively TRBD1 (5 bases). V was clipped by 4 bases and J by 9 bases, with 16 bases between them. The CDR3 consists of 14 residues. CDR1 and CDR2 from the germline V gene are SNHLY and FYNNEI. In DNA, the CDR3 is TGTGCCAGCAGTGTAGACAGCCCCTCCGGGCCCCAGCATTTT. Amino acid sequence: CASSVDSPSGPQHF. Full variable domain (rest looked up from reference TRBV2 and TRBJ1-5): EPEVTQTPSHQVTQMGQEVILRCVPISNHLYFYWYRQILGQKVEFLVSFYNNEISEKSEIFDDQFSVERPDGSNFTLKIRSTKLEDSAMYFCASSVDSPSGPQHFGDGTRLSIL.

The V gene is TRBV5-1, the J gene TRBJ1-1; TRBD1 is a possible D gene (5 bases). The length of the CDR3 is 14 residues. Germline lookup yields CDR1 SGHRS and CDR2 YFSETQ. Deletions cut 1 base from V and 3 bases from J, with 10 bases between. CDR3 amino acids: CASSLLQGDTEAFF. CDR3 bases: TGCGCCAGCAGCTTGTTGCAGGGTGACACTGAAGCTTTCTTT.

This clone was counted a single time. This chain connects TRBV6-5 to TRBJ2-7, with 9 positions matching TRBD2. The trim removed 6 bases at V and 3 bases at J, leaving 6 bases unmatched. Germline CDR1 and CDR2: MNHEY and SVGAGI. The CDR3 is made up of 14 amino acids. In DNA form, the CDR3 reads TGTGCCAGCAGAACGACTAGCGGATTCTACGAGCAGTACTTC. This sequence encodes CASRTTSGFYEQYF.

This clone occurred once. The V and J genes are TRBV11-3 and TRBJ2-3; TRBD2 is a possible D gene (7 bases). Germline CDR1 and CDR2: SGHNT and YENEEA. CDR3 size: 15 residues. Trimming stripped 8 bases from V and 0 bases from J, with 15 bases between. This CDR3 reads CASSEGGRSTDTQYF. The DNA for the CDR3 is TGTGCCAGCTCGGAGGGGGGGCGGAGCACAGATACGCAGTATTTT. The full variable domain, with the rest looked up from reference TRBV11-3 and TRBJ2-3, is EAGVVQSPRYKIIEKKQPVAFWCNPISGHNTLYWYLQNLGQGPELLIRYENEEAVDDSQLPKDRFSAERLKGVDSTLKIQPAELGDSAVYLCASSEGGRSTDTQYFGPGTRLTVL.

The J gene is TRBJ2-1, the V gene TRBV9; D may be TRBD2 (5 bases). V lost 0 bases, J lost 7 bases, and 8 bases lay in between. The germline gives CDR1 SGDLS, CDR2 YYNGEE. The CDR3 totals 13 residues. The CDR3 DNA reads TGTGCCAGCAGCGTAGCTGGGGAGAATGAGCAGTTCTTC. Residues: CASSVAGENEQFF.

The CDR3 DNA reads TGTGCCAGCAGTTACCGGGGGGCTGGGCCCCAGCATTTT. Encoded protein: CASSYRGAGPQHF. This chain connects TRBV6-5 to TRBJ1-5, with D possibly being TRBD1 (6 bases). Trimming removed 2 bases at V and 9 bases at J, with 11 bases between. Per the germline V gene, CDR1 is MNHEY and CDR2 is SVGAGI. This CDR3 contains 13 residues.